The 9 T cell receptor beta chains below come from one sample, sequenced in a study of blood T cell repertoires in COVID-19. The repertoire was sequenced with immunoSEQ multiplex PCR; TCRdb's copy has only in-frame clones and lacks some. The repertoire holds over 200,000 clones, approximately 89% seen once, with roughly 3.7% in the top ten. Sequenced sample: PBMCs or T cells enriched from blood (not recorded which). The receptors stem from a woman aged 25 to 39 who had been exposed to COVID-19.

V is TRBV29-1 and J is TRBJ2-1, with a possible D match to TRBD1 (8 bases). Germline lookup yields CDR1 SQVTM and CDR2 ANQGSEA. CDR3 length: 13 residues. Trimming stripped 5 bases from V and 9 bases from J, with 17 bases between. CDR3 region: CSVIPDREGEQFF. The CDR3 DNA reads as TGCAGCGTTATTCCGGACAGGGAGGGTGAGCAGTTCTTC.

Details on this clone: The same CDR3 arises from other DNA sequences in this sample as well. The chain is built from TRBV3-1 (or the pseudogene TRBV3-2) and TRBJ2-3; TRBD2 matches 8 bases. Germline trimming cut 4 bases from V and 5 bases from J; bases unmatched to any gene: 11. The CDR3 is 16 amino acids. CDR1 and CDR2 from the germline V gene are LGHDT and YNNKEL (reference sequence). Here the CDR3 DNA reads TGTGCCAGCAGCCGCGAGCTGTCAGCGGGAGTAGATACGCAGTATTTT. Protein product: CASSRELSAGVDTQYF.

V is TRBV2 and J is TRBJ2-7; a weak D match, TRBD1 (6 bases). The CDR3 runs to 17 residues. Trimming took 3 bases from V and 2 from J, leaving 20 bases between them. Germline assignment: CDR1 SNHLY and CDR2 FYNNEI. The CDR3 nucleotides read TGTGCCAGCAGTGATTTGGGGGCCGGATTTCTTCCCTACGAGCAGTACTTC. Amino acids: CASSDLGAGFLPYEQYF. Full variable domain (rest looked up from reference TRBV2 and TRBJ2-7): EPEVTQTPSHQVTQMGQEVILRCVPISNHLYFYWYRQILGQKVEFLVSFYNNEISEKSEIFDDQFSVERPDGSNFTLKIRSTKLEDSAMYFCASSDLGAGFLPYEQYFGPGTRLTVT.

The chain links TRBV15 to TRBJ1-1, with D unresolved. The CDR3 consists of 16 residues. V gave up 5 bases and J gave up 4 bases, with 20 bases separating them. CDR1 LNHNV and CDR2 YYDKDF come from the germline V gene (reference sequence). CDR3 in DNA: TGTGCCACCAGCCGATCTCCGGGAGGTTCGGCCACTGAAGCTTTCTTT. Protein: CATSRSPGGSATEAFF.

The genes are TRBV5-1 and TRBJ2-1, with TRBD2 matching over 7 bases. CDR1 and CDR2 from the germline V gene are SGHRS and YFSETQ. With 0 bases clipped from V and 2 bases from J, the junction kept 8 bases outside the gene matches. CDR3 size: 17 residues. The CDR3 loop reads CASSLAALAMPYNEQFF. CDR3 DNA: TGCGCCAGCAGCTTGGCCGCACTAGCGATGCCCTACAATGAGCAGTTCTTC.

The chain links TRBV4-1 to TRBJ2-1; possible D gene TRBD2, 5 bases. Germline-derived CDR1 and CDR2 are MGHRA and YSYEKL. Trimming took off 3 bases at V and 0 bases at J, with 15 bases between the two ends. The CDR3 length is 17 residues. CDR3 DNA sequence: TGCGCCAGCAGCCAGGGCAGCGGTGTCATCTCCTACAATGAGCAGTTCTTC. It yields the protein CASSQGSGVISYNEQFF.

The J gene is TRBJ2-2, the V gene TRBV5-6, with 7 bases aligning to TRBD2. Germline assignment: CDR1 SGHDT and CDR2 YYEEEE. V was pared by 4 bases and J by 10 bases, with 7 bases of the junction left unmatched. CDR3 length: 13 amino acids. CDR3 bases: TGTGCCAGCAGCAGGGGACTATCACCGGAGCTGTTTTTT. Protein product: CASSRGLSPELFF.

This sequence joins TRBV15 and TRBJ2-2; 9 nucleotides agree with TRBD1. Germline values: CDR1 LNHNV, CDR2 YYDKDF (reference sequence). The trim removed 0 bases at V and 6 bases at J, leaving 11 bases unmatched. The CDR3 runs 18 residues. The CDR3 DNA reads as TGTGCCACCAGCAGAGATCTGGGACAGGGTTCGCGGGCCGGGGAGCTGTTTTTT. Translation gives CATSRDLGQGSRAGELFF.

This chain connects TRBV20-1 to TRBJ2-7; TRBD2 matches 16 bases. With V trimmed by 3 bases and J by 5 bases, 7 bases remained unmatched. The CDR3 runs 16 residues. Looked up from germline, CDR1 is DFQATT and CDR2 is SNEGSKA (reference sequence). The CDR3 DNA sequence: TGCAGTGCTAGTGCGGGACTAGCGGGAGGGGTGAACGAGCAGTACTTC. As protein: CSASAGLAGGVNEQYF.